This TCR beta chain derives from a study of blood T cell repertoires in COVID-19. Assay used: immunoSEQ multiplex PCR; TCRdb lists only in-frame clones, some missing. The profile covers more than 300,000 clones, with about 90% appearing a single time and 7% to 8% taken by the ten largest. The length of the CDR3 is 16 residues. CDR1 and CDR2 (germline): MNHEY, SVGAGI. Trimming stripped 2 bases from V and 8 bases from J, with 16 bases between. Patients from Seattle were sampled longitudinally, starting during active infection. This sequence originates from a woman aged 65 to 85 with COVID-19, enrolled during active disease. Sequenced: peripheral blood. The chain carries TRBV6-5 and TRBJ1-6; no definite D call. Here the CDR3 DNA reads TGTGCCAGCAGTTACGTCCCCGGGAGAATGGATTCACCCCTCCACTTT. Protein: CASSYVPGRMDSPLHF.